The entry that follows covers one T cell receptor beta chain sequence. The antigen remains unidentified. PCR amplification relied on 60 Vbeta primers (plus 13 Jbeta primers). The protocol was immunoSEQ multiplex PCR, while the TCRdb copy is restricted to in-frame clones and leaves out a portion. The data show under 200,000 clones, 68% seen once. These data are taken from a study of cytomegalovirus exposure and HLA in healthy donors. In the study overall: A prior analysis found about 120 million unique TCR beta sequences from some 190 million T cells. Falling in the Caucasian-associated ancestry cluster were 81% of about 400 genotyped donors.

General observations from the study: There were a few CMV-associated chains whose specificity for CMV antigens was confirmed in vitro. Reports showed the classifier diagnosing cytomegalovirus status with high specificity and sensitivity.

The germline V gene encodes CDR1 KGHSH and CDR2 LQKENI. The junction had 5 bases not matched to a gene; V was cut back by 3 bases and J by 0 bases. This CDR3 region has 15 residues. The V call is TRBV18, the J call TRBJ2-7; 7 positions match TRBD1. The sequenced sample was PBMCs. The sequence derives from a man aged 50 or older in good health and CMV-seronegative. CDR3 DNA sequence: TGTGCCAGCTCACCCTACAGGGGTCCCTCCTACGAGCAGTACTTC. Translating it yields CASSPYRGPSYEQYF.